These 19 T cell receptor beta chains share one sample of origin, sequenced in a study of blood T cell repertoires in COVID-19. The table came from immunoSEQ multiplex PCR; TCRdb's copy has only in-frame clones and leaves some out. The profile shows some 130,000 clones, over 60% of them singletons. Sequencing input: peripheral blood. These receptors all stem from a woman of 80 years or more with acute or convalescent COVID-19.

V is TRBV7-9 and J is TRBJ1-2; no firm D call. With 2 bases removed from V and 6 bases from J, the gap between germline ends came to 10 bases. Germline CDR1 is SEHNR and CDR2 is FQNEAQ (reference sequence). CDR3 length: 13 amino acids. CDR3 protein: CASSLTGSNGYTF. CDR3 coding DNA: TGTGCCAGCAGCTTAACCGGGAGCAATGGCTACACCTTC.

The CDR3 protein is CASSEGSQETQYF. The CDR3 DNA is TGTGCCAGCAGTGAAGGGAGCCAAGAGACCCAGTACTTC. The chain links TRBV6-1 to TRBJ2-5, with D uncertain. Germline lookup yields CDR1 MNHNS and CDR2 SASEGT. The length of the CDR3 is 13 residues. Trimming took 1 base from V and 1 from J, leaving 4 bases between them.

The chain recombines TRBV18 with TRBJ1-1; TRBD1 aligns across 8 bases. Germline trimming cut 3 bases from V and 4 bases from J; bases unmatched to any gene: 10. This CDR3 spans 16 amino acids. Germline values: CDR1 KGHSH, CDR2 LQKENI. CDR3 in amino acids: CASSPEQGGRSTEAFF. The CDR3 region has the DNA TGTGCCAGCTCACCGGAACAGGGGGGACGGAGCACTGAAGCTTTCTTT.

This sequence joins TRBV6-1 and TRBJ1-5; 11 bases map to TRBD1. Germline loops: CDR1 MNHNS, CDR2 SASEGT. The length of the CDR3 is 16 residues. Unmatched junction bases numbered 7, after V lost 3 bases and J lost 6 bases. Here the CDR3 reads CASSDRDRGSGQPQHF. In DNA, the CDR3 is TGTGCCAGCAGTGACCGGGACAGGGGGTCGGGTCAGCCCCAGCATTTT.

This clone was recorded a few times. The chain is built from TRBV5-1 and TRBJ2-2; tentatively, D is TRBD1 (5 bases). Germline CDR1 reads SGHRS; CDR2 reads YFSETQ. This CDR3 has 15 amino acids. The V and J ends lost 6 bases and 0 bases respectively, with 12 bases between them. The CDR3 region has the DNA TGCGCCAGCAACCCGACAGTCTCGAACACCGGGGAGCTGTTTTTT. Translating it yields CASNPTVSNTGELFF.

This clone was counted a single time. The chain has TRBV3-1 (or the pseudogene TRBV3-2) and TRBJ2-2, with 7 nucleotides matching TRBD1. Germline V lookup: CDR1 LGHDT, CDR2 YNNKEL (reference sequence). The CDR3 covers 15 residues. J was trimmed by 4 bases and V by 5 bases; bases with no gene match: 7. The CDR3 region is CASSEIRGFTGELFF. In nucleotides, the CDR3 is TGTGCCAGCAGCGAAATCAGGGGGTTCACCGGGGAGCTGTTTTTT.

The chain employs TRBV29-1 and TRBJ2-3, with D unresolved. The CDR3 is made up of 11 amino acids. Germline CDR1 is SQVTM and CDR2 is ANQGSEA. Trimming removed 6 bases from V and 2 bases from J, with 6 bases in between. In nucleotides, the CDR3 is TGCAGCGTCCTTCCCACAGATACGCAGTATTTT. Translation gives CSVLPTDTQYF.

The CDR3 reads CASSEGIPGQVEQFF. The CDR3 region has the DNA TGTGCCAGCAGTGAAGGAATACCGGGACAGGTTGAGCAGTTCTTC. V is TRBV6-1 and J is TRBJ2-1, with 8 bases fitting TRBD1. The V and J ends lost 1 base and 9 bases, in that order; junction bases with no gene match: 8. Per the germline V gene, CDR1 is MNHNS and CDR2 is SASEGT. CDR3 length equals 15 residues.

This clone appeared a single time. This chain uses TRBV7-2 with TRBJ2-7; weak D call: TRBD1 (6 bases). This CDR3 spans 12 amino acids. The germline V gene encodes CDR1 SGHTA and CDR2 FQGNSA. The V end lost 3 bases, the J end lost 3 bases, and 6 bases lay between the germline ends. Written as DNA, the CDR3 is TGTGCCAGCAGCTTGACAGGCTACGAGCAGTACTTC. Encoded protein: CASSLTGYEQYF.

The V gene is TRBV5-1, the J gene TRBJ1-2; TRBD1 agrees at 9 bases. CDR3 length equals 16 residues. CDR1 and CDR2 from the germline V gene are SGHRS and YFSETQ. V gave up 1 base and J gave up 3 bases; unmatched junction bases: 7. In DNA form, the CDR3 reads TGCGCCAGCAGCTTGTTCGTGGGACAGGGCCACTATGGCTACACCTTC. As protein: CASSLFVGQGHYGYTF. The complete variable domain, with remaining parts taken from reference TRBV5-1 and TRBJ1-2, reads KAGVTQTPRYLIKTRGQQVTLSCSPISGHRSVSWYQQTPGQGLQFLFEYFSETQRNKGNFPGRFSGRQFSNSRSEMNVSTLELGDSALYLCASSLFVGQGHYGYTFGSGTRLTVV.

This clone has a handful of counts. DNA of the CDR3: TGCGCCAGCAGCCAAGAATACAGGGAGTGGTACGAGCAGTACTTC. Translated: CASSQEYREWYEQYF. The gene calls are TRBV4-3 and TRBJ2-7, with a tentative D call TRBD1 (6 bases). CDR1 is LGHNA and CDR2 is YSLEER in the germline V gene. The V gene lost 0 bases and the J gene lost 4 bases, with 13 bases spanning the gap. This CDR3 spans 15 amino acids.

The chain recombines TRBV13 with TRBJ2-3; D is unresolved. The CDR3 is 15 amino acids. V lost 0 bases and J lost 2, with 9 bases in between. CDR1 is PRHDT, CDR2 FYEKMQ, per germline (reference sequence). The CDR3 loop is CASSLGRRNTDTQYF. The CDR3 nucleotides are TGTGCCAGCAGCTTAGGGCGGCGAAACACAGATACGCAGTATTTT.

The genes are TRBV19 and TRBJ1-5; TRBD1 matches 7 bases. V trimming: 6 bases; J trimming: 7 bases; junction bases outside the gene matches: 9. This CDR3 contains 14 residues. Per the germline V gene, CDR1 is LNHDA and CDR2 is SQIVND (reference sequence). CDR3 loop: CASSLDRNVQPQHF. The CDR3 nucleotides are TGTGCCAGTAGCCTGGACAGGAACGTACAGCCCCAGCATTTT.

The CDR3 is CASSLEPLLAFF. Here the CDR3 DNA reads TGTGCCAGCAGCTTAGAGCCACTCCTGGCTTTCTTT. V is TRBV13 and J is TRBJ1-1; D call uncertain. Trimming stripped 1 base from V and 11 bases from J, with 11 bases between. The CDR3 is 12 residues long. CDR1 and CDR2 (germline): PRHDT, FYEKMQ (reference sequence).

The V and J genes are TRBV4-2 and TRBJ1-5; no definite D call. The V and J ends lost 0 bases and 7 bases respectively, with 13 bases between them. The CDR3 covers 15 residues. Germline V lookup: CDR1 LGHNA, CDR2 YNFKEQ. CDR3 region: CASSQEGGGWQPQHF. The CDR3 region has the DNA TGTGCCAGCAGCCAAGAAGGTGGAGGATGGCAGCCCCAGCATTTT.

The chain is built from TRBV29-1 and TRBJ1-2; 7 bases are a match to TRBD1. This CDR3 is 12 amino acids long. Looked up from germline, CDR1 is SQVTM and CDR2 is ANQGSEA. Germline trimming cut 7 bases from V and 5 bases from J; bases unmatched to any gene: 7. The CDR3 DNA reads TGCAGCGCCCAGGGGGAACCTTATGGCTACACCTTC. Its translation is CSAQGEPYGYTF.

The count of this clone is one. The chain recombines TRBV30 with TRBJ1-3, with a tentative D call TRBD1 (6 bases). There are 18 residues in the CDR3. Germline V gene data show CDR1 as GTSNPN and CDR2 as SVGIG (reference sequence). Between the trimmed V and J ends, which lost 0 bases and 0 bases, there was a span of 18 bases. Here the CDR3 DNA reads TGTGCCTGGAGTGTCATAAAGACAGGTGCCTACTCTGGAAACACCATATATTTT. Its translation: CAWSVIKTGAYSGNTIYF.

The chain recombines TRBV5-5 with TRBJ1-2; D gene uncertain. In germline, CDR1 is SGHKS, CDR2 YYEKEE (reference sequence). CDR3 length: 12 residues. V shed 2 bases and J shed 9 bases, with 11 bases lying between them. The CDR3 is CASSLAVESYTF. The CDR3, as DNA: TGTGCCAGCAGCTTAGCTGTAGAGAGCTACACCTTC.

This chain connects TRBV6-6 to TRBJ1-6; 7 positions match TRBD1. The CDR3 contains 15 residues. In germline, CDR1 is MNHNY, CDR2 SVGAGI (reference sequence). The J segment lost 7 bases and the V segment lost 0 bases, leaving 3 bases of the junction unmatched. CDR3 bases: TGTGCCAGCAGTTACTCGGGACAGATAAATTCACCCCTCCACTTT. Translating it yields CASSYSGQINSPLHF.